A single sample is the source of the 22 T cell receptor beta chains below, sequenced in a study of blood T cell repertoires in COVID-19. The table came from immunoSEQ multiplex PCR; TCRdb's copy has only in-frame clones and leaves some out. The data contain 180,000 or so clones, approximately 80% of them seen just once; the ten biggest clones take up 13% to 15%. What was sequenced was PBMCs or T cells enriched from blood (not recorded which). The receptors here all came from a man aged 45-60 years who had recovered from COVID-19.

Worth noting for this clone: The sample carries other DNA sequences with the same CDR3. V usage is TRBV25-1 and J usage is TRBJ1-2, with D perhaps matching TRBD1 (5 bases). Per germline, CDR1 MGHDK and CDR2 SYGVNS. This CDR3 is 12 amino acids long. The V end lost 3 bases, the J end lost 8 bases, and 10 bases lay between the germline ends. The CDR3 protein is CASSDPGRGYTF. CDR3 nucleotides: TGTGCCAGCAGTGATCCAGGGCGAGGCTACACCTTC.

V gene TRBV9 combines with J gene TRBJ2-7; D possibly corresponds to TRBD2 (6 bases). V lost 5 bases and J lost 6, with 18 bases in between. The CDR3 has 14 amino acids. CDR1 is SGDLS and CDR2 is YYNGEE in the germline V gene. This CDR3 reads CASSSRGNPSEQYF. In nucleotides, the CDR3 is TGTGCCAGCAGTTCCCGCGGGAATCCCTCCGAGCAGTACTTC.

V and J are TRBV12-3 or TRBV12-4 and TRBJ2-1; a weak D match, TRBD2 (7 bases). The length of the CDR3 is 12 residues. The germline V and J ends were trimmed by 5 bases and 9 bases, with 11 bases remaining between them. The CDR3 sequence: CASSPGGGEQFF. The CDR3 DNA sequence: TGTGCCAGCAGTCCGGGGGGCGGTGAGCAGTTCTTC.

This chain uses TRBV7-8 with TRBJ1-2; 8 bases are shared with TRBD1. The CDR3 contains 13 residues. The ends lost 5 bases at V and 2 bases at J; junction bases unmatched: 1. Germline-derived CDR1 and CDR2 are SGHVS and FQNEAQ. The CDR3 spells CASSRDRNYGYTF. In DNA form, the CDR3 reads TGTGCCAGCAGCCGGGACAGGAACTATGGCTACACCTTC.

The rearrangement joins TRBV30 to TRBJ2-3; D is uncertain. Trimming shortened V by 3 bases and J by 6 bases, and 4 bases separated the two germline ends. The CDR3 is 10 amino acids. The V gene's germline CDR1 is GTSNPN and CDR2 SVGIG (reference sequence). The CDR3, as DNA: TGTGCCTGGAGGCGGGATACGCAGTATTTT. It is translated as CAWRRDTQYF.

The genes are TRBV6-5 and TRBJ1-1; D ambiguous. The V end was cut by 5 bases, the J end by 0 bases, with 7 bases between. This CDR3 has 13 amino acids. CDR1 and CDR2 (germline): MNHEY, SVGAGI. CDR3 sequence: CASSLRMNTEAFF. The DNA of the CDR3 is TGTGCCAGCAGTCTCCGTATGAACACTGAAGCTTTCTTT.

This clone was observed a single time. The V gene is TRBV3-1 (or the pseudogene TRBV3-2), the J gene TRBJ1-3; no reliable D call. This CDR3 is 11 amino acids long. V lost 1 base to trimming and J lost 9 bases, with 4 bases between them. Germline V lookup: CDR1 LGHDT, CDR2 YNNKEL (reference sequence). DNA of the CDR3: TGTGCCAGCAGCCAAGGCGTCACCATATATTTT. It translates to CASSQGVTIYF.

V and J are TRBV6-5 and TRBJ1-3; no reliable D call. The CDR3 is 16 residues long. V lost 3 bases and J lost 4, with 16 bases in between. Germline lookup yields CDR1 MNHEY and CDR2 SVGAGI. CDR3 nucleotides: TGTGCCAGCAGTTATTACGCAGGCTCTACCGGAAACACCATATATTTT. Protein product: CASSYYAGSTGNTIYF.

The CDR3 DNA sequence: TGTGCCAGCAGCGTAGCTGTAGACAATGAGCAGTTCTTC. It yields the protein CASSVAVDNEQFF. The chain carries TRBV7-3 and TRBJ2-1; D remains unclear. The germline V gene encodes CDR1 SGHTA and CDR2 FQGTGA. The CDR3 contains 13 residues. V was cut by 5 bases and J by 5 bases, with 10 bases left in between.

This clone has a single count. This CDR3 is CASSFSRGETQYF. The CDR3 nucleotides are TGTGCCAGCAGCTTTAGCAGGGGGGAGACCCAGTACTTC. The chain recombines TRBV7-9 with TRBJ2-5, with TRBD1 matching over 7 bases. CDR3 length: 13 amino acids. V was pared by 3 bases and J by 5 bases, with 3 bases of the junction left unmatched. CDR1 and CDR2 (germline): SEHNR, FQNEAQ (reference sequence).

The V and J genes are TRBV7-2 and TRBJ2-7; a weak D match, TRBD1 (5 bases). The CDR3 consists of 14 residues. Germline CDR1 reads SGHTA; CDR2 reads FQGNSA. V was cut by 7 bases and J by 5 bases, with 18 bases left in between. The CDR3 spells CASTLSSGWDEQYF. CDR3 DNA: TGTGCCAGCACCCTTAGTTCAGGGTGGGACGAGCAGTACTTC.

This clone was seen only a few times. J is TRBJ1-2 and V is TRBV5-1; 8 positions agree with TRBD1. CDR1 SGHRS and CDR2 YFSETQ come from the germline V gene. The CDR3 length is 15 residues. V dropped 5 bases and J dropped 7; count of bases not matched to a gene: 13. The CDR3 spells CASRSQPGQGGGYTF. The CDR3 DNA is TGCGCCAGCAGGTCCCAACCAGGACAGGGAGGTGGCTACACCTTC.

This clone has at least ten counts. The V call is TRBV7-6, the J call TRBJ2-1; a weak D match, TRBD2 (7 bases). Germline assignment: CDR1 SGHVS and CDR2 FNYEAQ. There are 17 residues in the CDR3. V shed 4 bases and J shed 4 bases, with 20 bases lying between them. The DNA of the CDR3 is TGTGCCAGCAGCTCCCGACTAGTAGGGGGGGGGTACAATGAGCAGTTCTTC. Residues: CASSSRLVGGGYNEQFF.

This clone was seen only once. This chain joins TRBV7-9 and TRBJ2-3, with 15 bases that match TRBD2. Trimming removed 4 bases from V and 5 bases from J; junction bases left unmatched: 7. This CDR3 is 17 amino acids long. The germline CDR1 and CDR2 sequences are SEHNR and FQNEAQ (reference sequence). This chain's CDR3 is CASSYVPGLAGGDTQYF. The CDR3 DNA reads as TGTGCCAGCAGCTACGTCCCGGGACTAGCGGGGGGAGATACGCAGTATTTT.

This sequence joins TRBV5-1 and TRBJ2-3; weak D call: TRBD1 (5 bases). This CDR3 has 15 amino acids. V lost 1 base to trimming and J lost 4 bases, with 13 bases between them. From germline, CDR1 is SGHRS and CDR2 YFSETQ. This chain's CDR3 is CASSLWGREADTQYF. The CDR3 DNA is TGCGCCAGCAGCTTGTGGGGCAGGGAAGCAGATACGCAGTATTTT.

The chain employs TRBV6-5 and TRBJ1-1; a possible D gene is TRBD1 (5 bases). The V gene lost 6 bases and the J gene lost 5 bases, with 16 bases spanning the gap. Germline V gives CDR1 MNHEY, CDR2 SVGAGI. The CDR3 contains 14 residues. CDR3 in amino acids: CASRTRQSLTEAFF. The CDR3 DNA reads as TGTGCCAGCAGAACCCGACAGTCCTTGACTGAAGCTTTCTTT.

This clone is labeled medium-sized (0.01 to 0.1%). The gene calls are TRBV2 and TRBJ1-2; D unresolved. The germline V gene encodes CDR1 SNHLY and CDR2 FYNNEI. The CDR3 covers 15 residues. V lost 8 bases, J lost 8 bases, and 24 bases lay in between. The CDR3 spells CASGSADSRLDGYTF. The CDR3 DNA sequence: TGTGCCAGCGGGTCAGCGGATAGCCGTTTAGACGGCTACACCTTC. Full variable domain (remainder filled in from reference TRBV2 and TRBJ1-2): EPEVTQTPSHQVTQMGQEVILRCVPISNHLYFYWYRQILGQKVEFLVSFYNNEISEKSEIFDDQFSVERPDGSNFTLKIRSTKLEDSAMYFCASGSADSRLDGYTFGSGTRLTVV.

This chain joins TRBV10-3 and TRBJ1-5, with 9 bases aligning to TRBD1. Germline loops: CDR1 ENHRY, CDR2 SYGVKD. The CDR3 is 15 amino acids. The V segment lost 6 bases and the J segment 4 bases; nucleotides outside the gene matches: 7. The CDR3, as DNA: TGTGCCATCAGCCCGGGACAGGGTGGAAATCAGCCCCAGCATTTT. This gives the protein CAISPGQGGNQPQHF.

The chain couples TRBV6-1 to TRBJ2-1; 8 bases map to TRBD1. CDR3 length: 14 residues. V was pared by 0 bases and J by 7 bases, with 2 bases of the junction left unmatched. The germline gives CDR1 MNHNS, CDR2 SASEGT. CDR3 in DNA: TGTGCCAGCAGTGAAGCCTACAGGGGGAATGAGCAGTTCTTC. Residues: CASSEAYRGNEQFF.

This chain uses TRBV7-8 with TRBJ1-3, with TRBD1 identical over 10 bases. V was clipped by 4 bases and J by 3 bases; unmatched bases: 9. Germline V gene sequence: CDR1 SGHVS, CDR2 FQNEAQ. This CDR3 region has 17 residues. The CDR3: CASSSGQGGSGGNTIYF. The CDR3 DNA is TGTGCCAGCAGCTCCGGACAGGGGGGGTCTGGTGGAAACACCATATATTTT.

The V gene is TRBV6-5, the J gene TRBJ1-5; D ambiguous. Trimming removed 0 bases from V and 3 bases from J, with 6 bases in between. This CDR3 region has 14 residues. Germline V gives CDR1 MNHEY, CDR2 SVGAGI. CDR3 DNA: TGTGCCAGCAGTTACTCGGCAGACAATCAGCCCCAGCATTTT. Translating gives CASSYSADNQPQHF.

The table lists this clone with a count of one. The sample contains more than one DNA sequence encoding this CDR3. The V and J genes are TRBV4-1 and TRBJ2-7; 10 bases map to TRBD1. CDR1 and CDR2 from the germline V gene are MGHRA and YSYEKL. Germline trimming cut 1 base from V and 4 bases from J; bases unmatched to any gene: 1. CDR3 length equals 14 residues. CDR3 protein: CASSQGQGAYEQYF. In nucleotides, the CDR3 is TGCGCCAGCAGCCAAGGACAGGGGGCTTACGAGCAGTACTTC.